This T cell receptor beta chain was sequenced during a study of blood T cell repertoires in COVID-19. This table comes from immunoSEQ multiplex PCR, and its TCRdb copy is limited to in-frame clones, with some not included. The table lists about 28,000 clones, 87% of them singletons. The CDR3 runs 14 residues. Germline CDR1 SGHRS, CDR2 YFSETQ. Deletions cut 0 bases from V and 5 bases from J, with 11 bases between. The chain recombines TRBV5-1 with TRBJ1-1, with a weak D call TRBD1 (5 bases). Sequenced input: peripheral blood. The origin of this receptor is a human donor in a cohort sampled during active COVID-19. DNA for the CDR3: TGCGCCAGCAGCTTGGGCGCAGGGCAAACTGAAGCTTTCTTT. Translating it yields CASSLGAGQTEAFF.